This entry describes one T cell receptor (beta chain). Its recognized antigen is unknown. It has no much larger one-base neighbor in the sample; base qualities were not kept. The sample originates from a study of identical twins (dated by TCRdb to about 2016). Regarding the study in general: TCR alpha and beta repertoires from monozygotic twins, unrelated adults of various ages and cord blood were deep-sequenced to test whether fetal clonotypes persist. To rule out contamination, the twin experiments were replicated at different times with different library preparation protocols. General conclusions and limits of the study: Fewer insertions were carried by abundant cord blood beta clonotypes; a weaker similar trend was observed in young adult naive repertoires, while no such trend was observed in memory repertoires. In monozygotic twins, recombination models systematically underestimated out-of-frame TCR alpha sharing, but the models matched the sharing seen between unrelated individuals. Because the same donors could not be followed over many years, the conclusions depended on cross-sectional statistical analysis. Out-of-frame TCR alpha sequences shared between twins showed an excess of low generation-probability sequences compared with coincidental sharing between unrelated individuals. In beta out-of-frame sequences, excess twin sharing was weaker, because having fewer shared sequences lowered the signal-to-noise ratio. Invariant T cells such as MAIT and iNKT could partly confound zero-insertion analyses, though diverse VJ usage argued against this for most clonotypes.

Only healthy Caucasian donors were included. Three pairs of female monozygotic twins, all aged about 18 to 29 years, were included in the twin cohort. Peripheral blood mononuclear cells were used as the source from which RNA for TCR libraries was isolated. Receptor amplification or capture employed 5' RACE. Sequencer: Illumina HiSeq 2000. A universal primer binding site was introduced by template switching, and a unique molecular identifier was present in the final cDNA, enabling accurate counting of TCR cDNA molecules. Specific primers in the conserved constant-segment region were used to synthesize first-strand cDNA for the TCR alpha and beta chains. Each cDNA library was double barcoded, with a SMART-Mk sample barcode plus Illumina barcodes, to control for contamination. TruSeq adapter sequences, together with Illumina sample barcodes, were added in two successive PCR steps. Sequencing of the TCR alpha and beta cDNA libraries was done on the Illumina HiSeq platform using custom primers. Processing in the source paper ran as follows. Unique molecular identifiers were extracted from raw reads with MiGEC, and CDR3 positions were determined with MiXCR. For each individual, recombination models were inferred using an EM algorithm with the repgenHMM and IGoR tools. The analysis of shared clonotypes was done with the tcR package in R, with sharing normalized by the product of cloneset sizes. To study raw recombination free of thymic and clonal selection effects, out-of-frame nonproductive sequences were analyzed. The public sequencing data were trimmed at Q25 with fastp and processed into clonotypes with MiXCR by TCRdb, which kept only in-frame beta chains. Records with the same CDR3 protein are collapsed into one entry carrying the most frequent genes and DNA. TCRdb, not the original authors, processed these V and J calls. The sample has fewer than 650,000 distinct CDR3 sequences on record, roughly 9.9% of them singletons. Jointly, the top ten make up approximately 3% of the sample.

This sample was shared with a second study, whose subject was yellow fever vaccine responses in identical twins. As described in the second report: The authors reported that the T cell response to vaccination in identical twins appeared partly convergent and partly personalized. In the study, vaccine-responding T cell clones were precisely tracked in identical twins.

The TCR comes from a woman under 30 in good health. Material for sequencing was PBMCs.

The CDR3 reads as follows: CASSQESGQGFTDTQYF. DNA sequence: TGTGCCAGCAGCCAAGAGTCCGGACAGGGCTTCACAGATACGCAGTATTTT. The chain couples TRBV14 to TRBJ2-3, with TRBD1 identical over 8 junction bases. CDR1 and CDR2 were assigned from the germline V gene as SGHDN and FVKESK. V has 0 bases trimmed and J has 2 bases trimmed; junction bases matching no gene number 7. The CDR3 sequence holds 17 residues, the cysteine and phenylalanine included. Just the 51-base CDR3 DNA is kept, in frame starting at base 1.